The 10 T cell receptor beta chains below come from one sample, sequenced in a study of blood T cells in healthy people across ages. PCR was performed a second time for roughly 6 to 12 cycles using a sample-barcoded 5' primer and a J-beta primer mix. TCRdb fed the 5' RACE reads into MiXCR, producing one record per CDR3 protein. The table includes fewer than 2,000,000 distinct CDR3 sequences, roughly 32% detected once. Sample: blood. These TCRs come from a woman in her thirties in good health.

Concerning this clonotype: The junction shows a germline mismatch at one end, possibly a read error. The rearrangement joins TRBV4-1 to TRBJ2-1, with 12 bases matching TRBD2. The CDR3 is 15 amino acids. Germline values: CDR1 MGHRA, CDR2 YSYEKL. In DNA form, the CDR3 reads TGCGCCAGCAGCCAGACTAGCGGGGGCCCCAATGAGCTGTTCTTC. Encoded protein: CASSQTSGGPNELFF.

This clonotype has just a few counts. Here the CDR3 reads CASSPRTSGAADTQYF. The DNA of the CDR3 is TGTGCCAGCTCACCCCGGACTAGCGGGGCGGCAGATACGCAGTATTTT. V and J are TRBV2 and TRBJ2-3; 12 positions agree with TRBD2. The CDR3 covers 16 residues. Germline-derived CDR1 and CDR2 are SNHLY and FYNNEI. V gave up 8 bases and J gave up 4 bases; unmatched junction bases: 10.

The chain joins TRBV7-2 to TRBJ2-3; a possible D gene is TRBD2 (6 bases). Germline V gene data show CDR1 as SGHTA and CDR2 as FQGNSA. V shed 11 bases and J shed 2 bases, with 17 bases lying between them. CDR3 length: 14 amino acids. CDR3: CAGTPGETTDTQYF. The CDR3, as DNA: TGTGCCGGCACCCCGGGGGAAACCACAGATACGCAGTATTTT. Together with reference TRBV7-2 and TRBJ2-3, the CDR3 gives the full variable domain: GAGVSQSPSNKVTEKGKDVELRCDPISGHTALYWYRQSLGQGLEFLIYFQGNSAPDKSGLPSDRFSAERTGGSVSTLTIQRTQQEDSAVYLCAGTPGETTDTQYFGPGTRLTVL.

This clonotype was seen a handful of times. The V and J genes are TRBV29-1 and TRBJ2-3, with 8 bases fitting TRBD1. Germline V CDR1 and CDR2: SQVTM, ANQGSEA. This CDR3 is built from 12 residues. J was trimmed by 8 bases and V by 4 bases; bases with no gene match: 5. This chain's CDR3 is CSVVPGGRTQYF. The DNA for the CDR3 is TGCAGCGTTGTCCCAGGGGGCCGTACGCAGTATTTT.

This clonotype was detected once. The chain is built from TRBV5-1 and TRBJ2-7, with TRBD2 as a possible D gene (5 bases). CDR1 is SGHRS and CDR2 is YFSETQ in the germline V gene. Trimming cost V 2 bases and J 7 bases, with 13 bases left between them. The CDR3 consists of 13 residues. In nucleotides, the CDR3 is TGCGCCAGCAGCTTAGGACTGTTCGGGGAGCAGTACTTC. Its protein is CASSLGLFGEQYF.

This clonotype was observed a few times. V gene TRBV3-1 combines with J gene TRBJ1-5; the D is unclear. CDR3 length equals 15 residues. CDR1 and CDR2 (germline): LGHDT, YNNKEL (reference sequence). The germline V and J ends were trimmed by 4 bases and 7 bases, with 17 bases remaining between them. CDR3 protein: CASSLTWGSGQPQHF. CDR3 DNA: TGTGCCAGCAGCCTGACCTGGGGTTCGGGCCAGCCCCAGCATTTT.

Comment on this clonotype: A junction end diverges from the germline sequence, so it may reflect a read error. V is TRBV7-6 and J is TRBJ1-2, with D hard to call. Germline CDR1 is SGHVS and CDR2 is FNYEAQ. The CDR3 contains 12 residues. CDR3 region: CAGSLDGGVYTF. Here the CDR3 DNA reads TGTGCCGGCAGCTTAGACGGTGGGGTCTACACCTTC.

V gene TRBV20-1 combines with J gene TRBJ1-2; D might be TRBD1 (5 bases). The CDR3 runs to 14 residues. The germline CDR1 and CDR2 sequences are DFQATT and SNEGSKA (reference sequence). Trimming cost V 0 bases and J 8 bases, with 16 bases left between them. As DNA, the CDR3 is TGCAGTGCTAGAGATGCAAGGGGATCGAGGGGCTACACCTTC. Translation: CSARDARGSRGYTF.

In the case of this clonotype: This may stem from a read error, because a much larger clone lies one nucleotide away. The CDR3 reads CAGSLDQTEAFF. The CDR3 coding sequence is TGTGCCGGCAGCTTAGACCAGACGGAAGCTTTCTTT. The V gene is TRBV7-9, the J gene TRBJ1-1; D is unresolved. The CDR3 is made up of 12 amino acids. Germline lookup yields CDR1 SEHNR and CDR2 FQNEAQ (reference sequence).

The chain couples TRBV6-6 to TRBJ1-6; tentatively, D is TRBD1 (5 bases). CDR3 length equals 15 residues. Germline V CDR1 and CDR2: MNHNY, SVGAGI (reference sequence). Trimming removed 7 bases from V and 6 bases from J, with 16 bases in between. CDR3 sequence reads: CASNQAGTINSPLHF. The CDR3 DNA is TGTGCCAGCAACCAGGCGGGGACCATTAATTCACCCCTCCACTTT.